This TCR beta chain originates from a study of blood T cell repertoires in COVID-19. There are 17 residues in the CDR3. V was cut by 4 bases and J by 1 base, with 14 bases left in between. Germline V lookup: CDR1 MGHDK, CDR2 SYGVNS. Produced via immunoSEQ multiplex PCR; TCRdb's table is partial and in-frame only. The table shows roughly 250,000 clones, with 83% occurring only once. Input material: PBMCs or T cells enriched from blood (not recorded which). The clonotype was recovered from a woman aged 40-49 years who had been exposed to COVID-19. The chain combines TRBV25-1 with TRBJ1-6; D not resolved. The CDR3 nucleotides read TGTGCCAGCAGTGGAGGATCAAGACGGTCCTATAATTCACCCCTCCACTTT. Residues: CASSGGSRRSYNSPLHF.